Listed below are T cell receptor beta chains from one sample, sequenced in a study of Ad26.COV2.S vaccination and SARS-CoV-2 variants. The method was immunoSEQ multiplex PCR; TCRdb's version includes in-frame clones alone and lacks a portion of them. In the table there are about 400,000 clones, around nine tenths of which are singletons. This specimen was peripheral blood, taken in a trial of Ad26.COV2.S vaccine versus placebo. All receptors come from a person aged 18-60 years who received the Ad26.COV2.S COVID-19 vaccine or a placebo. CDR3s include the opening cysteine and the closing phenylalanine or tryptophan.

>TRBV10-1
CASSDQLNTEAFF
>TRBV19
CASTLRQGGIGSGNTIYF
>TRBV10-2
CASSDRRAGQPQHF
>TRBV7-9
CANGVGGSNTGELFF
>TRBV28
CASSLETANTGELFF
>TRBV7-9
CASSPYRGTNEKLFF
>TRBV28
CASSSPAGNEQFF
>TRBV30
CAWSAAAYEQYF
>TRBV4-2
CASSMGSEQFF
>TRBV5-6
CASSLEGPTGIPYGYTF
>TRBV4-2
CASSQGQRNTEAFF
>TRBV12-3/TRBV12-4
CASKIRGALEQYF
>TRBV11-3
CASSLGLAGRGEQFF
>TRBV10-3
CAIRVTSEVSTDTQYF
>TRBV27
CASRRDSLTEYF
>TRBV4-2
CASSQERGDYGYTF
>TRBV2
CASIEGPANQPQHF
>TRBV7-9
CASRPVQSSYNSPLHF
>TRBV12-3/TRBV12-4
CASSPQGAREQFF
>TRBV9
CASSVDSGIYGYTF
>TRBV27
CASGTDTYEQYF
>TRBV6-2/TRBV6-3
CASSYRSGRISGANVLTF
>TRBV9
CASSVAPGVSNTGELFF
>TRBV28
CASSLLRQGVKPLHF
>TRBV10-3
CAISEAPLEQFF
>TRBV5-5
CASRLGPTYEQYF
>TRBV6-6
CASSLTGLGLAGFYNEQFF
>TRBV25-1
CASSESEGVARAEKLFF
>TRBV6-2/TRBV6-3
CASSYSDIGKAFF
>TRBV4-3
CASSLTGTGGYEQYF
>TRBV10-3
CAISEEGLYGYTF
>TRBV13
CASSLRQGGSYNSPLHF
>TRBV7-2
CASSRFAERYEQYF
>TRBV7-9
CASSLNAGGGSTDTQYF
>TRBV5-5
CARGRGAGGPREQYF
>TRBV7-6
CASSSDPARSPLHF
>TRBV29-1
CSVEDPGEVEQYF
>TRBV19
CASSIPGGTEAFF
>TRBV19
CASSNDPGTFYGYTF
>TRBV30
CAWTPRDTRAFF
>TRBV5-4
CASSLDLLVDIQYF
>TRBV24-1
CATSASVRLQETQYF
>TRBV6-6
CATGNIGGSDEQFF
>TRBV6-4
CASSPSGGIYNEQFF
>TRBV6-5
CASSRGASSYEQYF
>TRBV18
CASWEGTGTSTDTQYF
>TRBV11-3
CASSLAGTVVNEQFF
>TRBV10-3
CASEGRQDGIQTQYF
>TRBV4-3
CASSQGTGELFF
>TRBV10-2
CASSRGLAGNQETQYF
>TRBV12-3/TRBV12-4
CASSPRKDQPQHF
>TRBV4-3
CASSHGTKAGELFF
>TRBV9
CASSVAPAGGYNEQFF
>TRBV5-1
CASSSTSGRYEQYF
>TRBV28
CASSPLNGAYEQYF
>TRBV2
CASSEQGVAGGHEQYF
>TRBV6-6
CASSRGQGPSSYNEQFF